Listed here is a single T cell receptor (beta chain). What it binds is not known. MiXCR was run by TCRdb on the reads, yielding one entry per CDR3 protein. The table records 570,000 or so distinct CDR3 sequences, 40% of them present only once. The sample comes from a study of T cell repertoires in cytomegalovirus infection. Study in general: Carrying CMV and the relevant HLA type showed in public TCR beta signatures. General study points: The ex vivo response was dominated by HLA-C-restricted CMV-specific TCR beta clonotypes.

The CDR3 is 14 amino acids. Per the germline V gene, CDR1 is LGHNA and CDR2 is YSLEER. Trimming removed 2 bases from V and 7 bases from J, with 14 bases in between. The receptor's source is a human donor in good health (CMV status not recorded). Some clones in this sample may be carry-over from other donors' samples. The sequenced sample was cultured PBMCs, obtained from culture after CMV antigen stimulation. The chain employs TRBV4-3 and TRBJ1-1, with D unclear. In DNA form, the CDR3 reads TGCGCCAGCAGCCAACCCCAGGCAGGTAGTGAAGCTTTCTTT. As protein: CASSQPQAGSEAFF.